The T cell receptor beta chain described here comes from a study of CD8 T cells in ankylosing spondylitis. Overall study results and limits: Reports say disease-linked clones showed up significantly more in matched ankylosing spondylitis synovial fluid.

Between the trimmed V and J ends, which lost 0 bases and 6 bases, there was a span of 10 bases. CDR3 size: 14 residues. Germline-derived CDR1 and CDR2 are SGHRS and YFSETQ. There are many counts of this clonotype. Its antigen is undetermined. The TCR beta libraries were generated through quantitative 5'-RACE incorporating molecular barcodes. MiXCR, run by TCRdb on the 5' RACE reads, gives a single entry per CDR3 protein. The data show about 320,000 distinct CDR3 sequences, with 11% seen just once and about a tenth held by the top ten. The V gene is TRBV5-1, the J gene TRBJ2-1; D is uncertain. Input material: blood, either unsorted or a sorted T cell fraction (not recorded which). The receptor's source is a female donor with ankylosing spondylitis or in good health (not recorded which). Here the CDR3 reads CASSLVPGLNEQFF. DNA of the CDR3: TGCGCCAGCAGCTTGGTTCCAGGCCTCAATGAGCAGTTCTTC.